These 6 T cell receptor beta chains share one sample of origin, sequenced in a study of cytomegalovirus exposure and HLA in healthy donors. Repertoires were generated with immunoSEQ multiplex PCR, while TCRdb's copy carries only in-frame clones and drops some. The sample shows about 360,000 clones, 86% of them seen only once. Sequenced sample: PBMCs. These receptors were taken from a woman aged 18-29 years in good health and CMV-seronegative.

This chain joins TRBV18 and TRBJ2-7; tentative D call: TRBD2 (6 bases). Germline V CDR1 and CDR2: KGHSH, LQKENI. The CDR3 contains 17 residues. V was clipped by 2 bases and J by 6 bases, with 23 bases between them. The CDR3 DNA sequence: TGTGCCAGCTCACCAGTAACCACGGGCAGGGTGACTAGCGAGCAGTACTTC. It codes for CASSPVTTGRVTSEQYF.

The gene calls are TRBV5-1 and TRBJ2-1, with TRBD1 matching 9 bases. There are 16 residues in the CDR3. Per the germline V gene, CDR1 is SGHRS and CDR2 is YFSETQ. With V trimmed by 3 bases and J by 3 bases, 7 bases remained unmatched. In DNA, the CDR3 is TGCGCCAGCAGCTGGGCCGGGACAGGGAACTACAATGAGCAGTTCTTC. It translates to CASSWAGTGNYNEQFF.

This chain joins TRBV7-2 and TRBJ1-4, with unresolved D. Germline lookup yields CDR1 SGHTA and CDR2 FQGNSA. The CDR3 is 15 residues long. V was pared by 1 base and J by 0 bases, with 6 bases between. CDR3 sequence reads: CASSLGSTTNEKLFF. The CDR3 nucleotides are TGTGCCAGCAGCTTAGGGTCTACAACTAATGAAAAACTGTTTTTT.

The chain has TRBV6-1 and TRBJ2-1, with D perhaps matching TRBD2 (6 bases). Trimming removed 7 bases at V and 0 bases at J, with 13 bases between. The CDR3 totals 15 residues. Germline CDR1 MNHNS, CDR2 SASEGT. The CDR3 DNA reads TGTGCCAGCACCCTCGGGGGACTCTCCTACAATGAGCAGTTCTTC. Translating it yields CASTLGGLSYNEQFF.

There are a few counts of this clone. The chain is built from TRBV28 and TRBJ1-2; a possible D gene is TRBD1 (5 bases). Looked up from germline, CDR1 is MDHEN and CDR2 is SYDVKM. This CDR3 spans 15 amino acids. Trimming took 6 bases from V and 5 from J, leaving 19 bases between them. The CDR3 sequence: CASSLLGRTIYGYTF. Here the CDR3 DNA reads TGTGCCAGCAGCCTTCTGGGGCGCACGATTTATGGCTACACCTTC.

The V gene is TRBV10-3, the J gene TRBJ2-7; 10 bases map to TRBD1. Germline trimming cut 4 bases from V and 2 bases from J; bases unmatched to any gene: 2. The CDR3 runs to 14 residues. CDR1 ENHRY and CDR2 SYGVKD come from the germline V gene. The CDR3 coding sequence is TGTGCCATCAGTGGCGGACAGGGGGCCTACGAGCAGTACTTC. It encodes CAISGGQGAYEQYF.